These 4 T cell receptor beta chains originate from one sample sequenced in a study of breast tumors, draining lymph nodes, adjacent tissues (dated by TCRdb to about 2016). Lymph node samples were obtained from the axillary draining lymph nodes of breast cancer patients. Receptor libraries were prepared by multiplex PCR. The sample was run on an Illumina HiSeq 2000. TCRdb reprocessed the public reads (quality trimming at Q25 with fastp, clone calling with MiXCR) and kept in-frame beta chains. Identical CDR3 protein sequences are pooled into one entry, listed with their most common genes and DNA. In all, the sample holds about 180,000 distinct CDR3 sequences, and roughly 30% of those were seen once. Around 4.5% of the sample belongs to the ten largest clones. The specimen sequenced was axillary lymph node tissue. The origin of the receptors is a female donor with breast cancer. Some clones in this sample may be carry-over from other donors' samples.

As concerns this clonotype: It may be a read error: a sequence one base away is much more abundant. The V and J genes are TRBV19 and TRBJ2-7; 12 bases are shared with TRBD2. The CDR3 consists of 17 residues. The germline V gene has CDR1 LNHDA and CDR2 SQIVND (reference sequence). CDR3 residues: CASSSTSGGRGFHEQSF. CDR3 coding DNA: TGTGCCAGTAGTAGTACTAGCGGGGGGCGAGGGTTCCACGAGCAGTCCTTC. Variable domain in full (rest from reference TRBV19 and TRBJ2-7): DGGITQSPKYLFRKEGQNVTLSCEQNLNHDAMYWYRQDPGQGLRLIYYSQIVNDFQKGDIAEGYSVSREKKESFPLTVTSAQKNPTAFYLCASSSTSGGRGFHEQSFGPGTRLTVT.

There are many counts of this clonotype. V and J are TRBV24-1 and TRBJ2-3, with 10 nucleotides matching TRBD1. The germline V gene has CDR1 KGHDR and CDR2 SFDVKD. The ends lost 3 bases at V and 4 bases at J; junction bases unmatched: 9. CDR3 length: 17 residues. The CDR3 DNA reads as TGTGCCACCAGTGATGCCCCGGGACAGGGGCAGGCAGATACGCAGTATTTT. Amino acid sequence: CATSDAPGQGQADTQYF.

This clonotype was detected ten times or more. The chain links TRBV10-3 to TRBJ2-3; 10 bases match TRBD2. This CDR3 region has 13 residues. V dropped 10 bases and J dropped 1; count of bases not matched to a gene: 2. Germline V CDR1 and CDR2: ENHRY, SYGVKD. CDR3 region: CATLAGGTDTQYF. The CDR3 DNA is TGTGCCACGCTAGCGGGGGGCACAGATACGCAGTATTTT.

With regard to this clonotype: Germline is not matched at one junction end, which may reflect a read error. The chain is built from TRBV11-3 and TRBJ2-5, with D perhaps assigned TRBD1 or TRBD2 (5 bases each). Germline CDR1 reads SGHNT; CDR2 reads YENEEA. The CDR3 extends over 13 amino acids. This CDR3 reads CASSQGVWESQYF. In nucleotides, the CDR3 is TGTGCTAGCAGCCAGGGAGTTTGGGAGTCCCAGTACTTC.